A selection of T cell receptor beta chains follows, all from one sample in a study of shared clonotypes between healthy human individuals. Using immunoSEQ multiplex PCR, the repertoire was profiled, and TCRdb retains in-frame clones only, with some absent. The profile shows about 2.3 million clones, 80% to 95% of them singletons. The sample comprised naive CD4+ T cells from PBMCs. These receptor sequences come from a man in his late teens or twenties in good health. Some clones in this sample may be carry-over from other donors' samples. CDR3s include the opening cysteine and the closing phenylalanine or tryptophan. The D gene is left open where the match is weak.

TRBJ1-1 | . | TRBV29-1 | TGCAGCGTCCACCTAGGGGCAGCGTGGGCCACTGAAGCTTTCTTT | CSVHLGAAWATEAFF
TRBJ2-7 | TRBD2 | TRBV7-9 | TGTGCCAGCAGACCCATCCGGTTGGTAGCGGGAGGCTCCTACGAGCAGTACTTC | CASRPIRLVAGGSYEQYF
TRBJ1-1 | . | TRBV28 | TGTGCCAGCGTACGAAACACTGAAGCTTTCTTT | CASVRNTEAFF
TRBJ2-7 | . | TRBV4-1 | TGCGCCAGCAGCCCCCAAGGGCAGGGTGTTTACGAGCAGTACTTC | CASSPQGQGVYEQYF
TRBJ1-5 | . | TRBV7-9 | TGTGCCAGCAGCCCCCCTGGGGTCGGTCAGCCCCAGCATTTT | CASSPPGVGQPQHF
TRBJ2-7 | . | TRBV11-2 | TGTGCCAGCAGCCCCCAGCCCTACGAGCAGTACTTC | CASSPQPYEQYF
TRBJ1-2 | . | TRBV6-5 | TGTGCCAGCAGTTACTCTACGGCCCGGGGGGGCTACACCTTC | CASSYSTARGGYTF
TRBJ1-4 | . | TRBV28 | TGTGCCAGCAGTGGACAGCGCGCAACTAATGAAAAACTGTTTTTT | CASSGQRATNEKLFF
TRBJ1-5 | . | TRBV6-1 | TGTGCCAGCAACGGGGTAGATCGAGGGAATCAGCCCCAGCATTTT | CASNGVDRGNQPQHF
TRBJ2-3 | . | TRBV5-1 | TGCGCCAGCAGCTTGAATCCCGTTAAAGATACGCAGTATTTT | CASSLNPVKDTQYF
TRBJ1-1 | . | TRBV2 | TGTGCCAGCAGACGCAACACTGAAGCTTTCTTT | CASRRNTEAFF